This paragraph reports one T cell receptor (beta chain). At the DNA level, this CDR3 is encoded by other sequences in the same sample as well. This sample is part of a study of blood T cell repertoires in COVID-19. The overall study: The study drew acute and convalescent COVID-19 samples from the United States, Italy and Spain. Nucleic acid was either cDNA or gDNA, and it came from T cells, B-cell-depleted T cells, or PBMCs.

V was pared by 1 base and J by 3 bases, with 0 bases of the junction left unmatched. The CDR3 runs to 14 residues. Germline values: CDR1 SGHVS, CDR2 FQNEAQ. TCRdb's copy holds only in-frame clones and misses some; the assay was immunoSEQ multiplex PCR. The profile shows 100,000 to 150,000 clones, 80% to 85% of them singletons. What was sequenced was peripheral blood. The TCR was taken from a woman aged 45-60 years with acute or convalescent COVID-19. This chain uses TRBV7-8 with TRBJ1-2; 9 bases match TRBD1. CDR3 DNA sequence: TGTGCCAGCAGCTTAGGACAGGGGGACTATGGCTACACCTTC. Amino acid sequence: CASSLGQGDYGYTF. Based on the CDR3 plus reference TRBV7-8 and TRBJ1-2, the full variable domain is GAGVSQSPRYKVAKRGQDVALRCDPISGHVSLFWYQQALGQGPEFLTYFQNEAQLDKSGLPSDRFFAERPEGSVSTLKIQRTQQEDSAVYLCASSLGQGDYGYTFGSGTRLTVV.